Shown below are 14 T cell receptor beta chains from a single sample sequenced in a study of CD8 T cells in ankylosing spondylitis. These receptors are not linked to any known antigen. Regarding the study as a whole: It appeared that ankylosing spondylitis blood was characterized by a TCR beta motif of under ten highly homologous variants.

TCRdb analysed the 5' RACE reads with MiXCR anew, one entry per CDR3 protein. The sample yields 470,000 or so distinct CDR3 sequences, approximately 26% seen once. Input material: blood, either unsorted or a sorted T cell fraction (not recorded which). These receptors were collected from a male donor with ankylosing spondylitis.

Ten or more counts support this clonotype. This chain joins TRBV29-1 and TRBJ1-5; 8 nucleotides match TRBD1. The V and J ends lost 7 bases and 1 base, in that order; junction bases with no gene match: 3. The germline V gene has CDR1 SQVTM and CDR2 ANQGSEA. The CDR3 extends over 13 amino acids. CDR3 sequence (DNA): TGCAGCGCAGGGACAGGCAGCAATCAGCCCCAGCATTTT. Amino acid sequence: CSAGTGSNQPQHF.

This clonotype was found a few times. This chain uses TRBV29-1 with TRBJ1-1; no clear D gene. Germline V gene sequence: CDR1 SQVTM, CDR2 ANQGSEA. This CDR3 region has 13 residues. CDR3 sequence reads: CSMSPFTRGRAFF. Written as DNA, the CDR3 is TGCAGTATGTCTCCCTTTACCCGGGGTAGGGCTTTCTTT.

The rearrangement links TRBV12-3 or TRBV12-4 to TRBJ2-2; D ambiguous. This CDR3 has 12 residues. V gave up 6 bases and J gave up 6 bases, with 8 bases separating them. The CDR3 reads CASRPLSGELFF. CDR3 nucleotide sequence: TGTGCCAGCAGACCCTTGTCCGGGGAGCTGTTTTTT.

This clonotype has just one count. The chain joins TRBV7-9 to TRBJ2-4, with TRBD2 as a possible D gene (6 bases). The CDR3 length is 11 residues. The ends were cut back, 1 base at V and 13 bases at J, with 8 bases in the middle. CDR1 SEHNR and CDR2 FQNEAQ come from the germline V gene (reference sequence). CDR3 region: CASSLEGLQYF. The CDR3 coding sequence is TGTGCCAGCAGCTTAGAGGGACTCCAGTACTTC.

The CDR3 sequence: CASSQTGQLTGELFF. In nucleotides, the CDR3 is TGTGCCAGCAGCCAAACGGGACAACTCACCGGGGAGCTGTTTTTT. The genes are TRBV12-3 or TRBV12-4 and TRBJ2-2, with D maybe TRBD1 (6 bases). V was trimmed by 6 bases and J by 4 bases, leaving 15 bases between them. This CDR3 has 15 residues.

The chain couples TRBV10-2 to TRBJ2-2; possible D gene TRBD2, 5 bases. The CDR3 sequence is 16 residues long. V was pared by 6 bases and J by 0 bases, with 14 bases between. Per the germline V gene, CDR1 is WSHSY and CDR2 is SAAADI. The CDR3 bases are TGCGCCAGCAGCCGAGGGCGCGGGTCGAACACCGGGGAGCTGTTTTTT. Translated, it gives CASSRGRGSNTGELFF.

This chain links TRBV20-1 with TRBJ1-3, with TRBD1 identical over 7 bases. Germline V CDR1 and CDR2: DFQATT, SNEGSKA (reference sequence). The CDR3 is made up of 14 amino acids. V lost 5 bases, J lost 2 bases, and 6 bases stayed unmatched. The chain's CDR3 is CSALRGIAGNTIYF. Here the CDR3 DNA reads TGCAGTGCTCTCAGGGGGATAGCTGGAAACACCATATATTTT.

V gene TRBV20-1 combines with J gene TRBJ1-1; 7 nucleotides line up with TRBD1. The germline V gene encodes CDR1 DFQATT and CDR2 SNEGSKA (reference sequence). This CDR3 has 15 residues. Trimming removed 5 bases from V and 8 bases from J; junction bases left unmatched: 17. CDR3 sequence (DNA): TGCAGTGCTGCCTTCTTTGACAGGGTAGGGCAGGAAGCTTTCTTT. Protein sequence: CSAAFFDRVGQEAFF.

The CDR3 protein is CASSSGLAGKIEQFF. The CDR3 DNA sequence: TGTGCCAGCAGCTCGGGACTAGCGGGAAAAATTGAGCAGTTCTTC. V and J are TRBV11-3 and TRBJ2-1; TRBD2 matches at 13 bases. V shed 4 bases, J shed 9 bases, and the junction held 6 bases outside the gene matches. The germline V gene encodes CDR1 SGHNT and CDR2 YENEEA. This CDR3 is 15 amino acids long.

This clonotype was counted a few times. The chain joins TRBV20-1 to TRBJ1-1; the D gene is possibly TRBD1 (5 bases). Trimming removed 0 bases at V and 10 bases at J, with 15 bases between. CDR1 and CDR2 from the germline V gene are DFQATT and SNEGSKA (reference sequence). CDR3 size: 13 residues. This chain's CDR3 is CSAREDSSHGAFF. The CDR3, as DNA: TGCAGTGCTAGAGAAGACAGTTCCCACGGAGCTTTCTTT.

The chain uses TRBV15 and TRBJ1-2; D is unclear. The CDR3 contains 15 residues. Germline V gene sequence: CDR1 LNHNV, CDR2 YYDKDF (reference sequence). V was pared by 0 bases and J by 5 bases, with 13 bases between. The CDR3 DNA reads TGTGCCACCAGCAGAGATCGGGGTTTGTGGTATGGCTACACCTTC. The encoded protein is CATSRDRGLWYGYTF.

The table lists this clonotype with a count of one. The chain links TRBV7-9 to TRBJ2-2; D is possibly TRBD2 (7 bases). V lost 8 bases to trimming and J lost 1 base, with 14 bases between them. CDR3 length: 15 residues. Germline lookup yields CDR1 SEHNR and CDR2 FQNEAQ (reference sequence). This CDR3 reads CASLRGGRNTGELFF. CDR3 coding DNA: TGTGCCAGCCTGAGGGGGGGCCGGAACACCGGGGAGCTGTTTTTT.

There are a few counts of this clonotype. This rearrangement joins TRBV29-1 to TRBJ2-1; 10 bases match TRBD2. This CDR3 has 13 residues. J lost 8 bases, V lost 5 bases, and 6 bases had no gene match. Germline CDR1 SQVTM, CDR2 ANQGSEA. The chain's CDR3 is CSVNSGRADEQFF. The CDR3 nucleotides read TGCAGCGTTAACAGCGGGAGGGCCGATGAGCAGTTCTTC.

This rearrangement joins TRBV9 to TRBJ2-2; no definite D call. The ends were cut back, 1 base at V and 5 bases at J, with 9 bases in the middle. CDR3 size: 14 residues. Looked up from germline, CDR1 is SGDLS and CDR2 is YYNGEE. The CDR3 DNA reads TGTGCCAGCAGCGTACAGCGAACAACCGGGGAGCTGTTTTTT. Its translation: CASSVQRTTGELFF.